This record covers a single T cell receptor beta chain. The data derive from a study of blood T cell repertoires in COVID-19. The wider study: The study drew acute and convalescent COVID-19 samples from the United States, Italy and Spain.

Only in-frame clones appear in the TCRdb table, and some are missing; sequencing was by immunoSEQ multiplex PCR. The data contain approximately 100,000 clones, roughly four fifths of them seen just once; the ten biggest clones take up 11% to 15%. The ends lost 4 bases at V and 4 bases at J; junction bases unmatched: 3. Germline lookup yields CDR1 KGHSH and CDR2 LQKENI. The CDR3 has 13 residues. Input material: peripheral blood. The chain is built from TRBV18 and TRBJ1-1; 7 bases are shared with TRBD1. The sequence was obtained from a woman between 55 and 75 years old with acute or convalescent COVID-19. The CDR3 spells CASSRGTATEAFF. CDR3 nucleotide sequence: TGTGCCAGCTCACGCGGGACAGCCACTGAAGCTTTCTTT.